This entry lists 27 T cell receptor beta chains sequenced from one sample in a study of T cells after posttransplantation cyclophosphamide. The repertoire was sequenced with immunoSEQ multiplex PCR; TCRdb's copy has only in-frame clones and lacks some. This sample carries approximately 1,200 clones and no singletons, and 41% goes to the top ten. Cyclophosphamide on days +3 and +4 followed busulfan-fludarabine conditioning and a marrow graft. Specimen: PBMCs, collected 84 days after allogeneic stem cell transplant with posttransplant cyclophosphamide. The receptor set was obtained from a male patient aged 25-45 years who received an allogeneic stem cell transplant from a related donor, was CMV-positive, and had no GVHD. Some T cells may have originated in the graft donor.

This clone is medium-sized. V gene TRBV2 combines with J gene TRBJ2-2, with D possibly TRBD2 on 6 matching bases. The CDR3 sequence is 14 residues long. V lost 4 bases, J lost 5 bases, and 11 bases lay in between. Germline values: CDR1 SNHLY, CDR2 FYNNEI. CDR3 residues: CASSGGAGTGELFF. The CDR3 DNA follows: TGTGCCAGCAGTGGTGGTGCGGGAACCGGGGAGCTGTTTTTT. The entire variable domain, with the rest obtained from reference TRBV2 and TRBJ2-2, is as follows: EPEVTQTPSHQVTQMGQEVILRCVPISNHLYFYWYRQILGQKVEFLVSFYNNEISEKSEIFDDQFSVERPDGSNFTLKIRSTKLEDSAMYFCASSGGAGTGELFFGEGSRLTVL.

In its sample, this clone ranks as large. The gene calls are TRBV27 and TRBJ2-5; D might be TRBD2 (5 bases). CDR1 is MNHEY, CDR2 SMNVEV, per germline (reference sequence). The length of the CDR3 is 13 residues. Trimming took 0 bases from V and 4 from J, leaving 6 bases between them. Here the CDR3 reads CASSLSGLETQYF. The DNA of the CDR3 is TGTGCCAGCAGTTTATCTGGACTAGAGACCCAGTACTTC.

This clone was counted many times. J is TRBJ2-5 and V is TRBV25-1; 8 bases align to TRBD2. The germline CDR1 and CDR2 sequences are MGHDK and SYGVNS. V was pared by 6 bases and J by 3 bases, with 6 bases of the junction left unmatched. CDR3 length equals 14 residues. The CDR3 bases are TGTGCCAGCAGCCATGAGGGACTAGAAGAGACCCAGTACTTC. It yields the protein CASSHEGLEETQYF.

By sample share, this clone is medium-sized (0.01 to 0.1%). The V and J genes are TRBV28 and TRBJ1-3; D is uncertain. The CDR3 covers 15 residues. Trimming pared 6 bases from V and 4 bases from J, leaving 16 bases between. Germline values: CDR1 MDHEN, CDR2 SYDVKM. CDR3 sequence reads: CASSSPPLAGNTIYF. The CDR3 DNA reads TGTGCCAGCAGCTCCCCTCCGTTAGCAGGAAACACCATATATTTT.

By share of the sample, this clone is medium-sized (0.01 to 0.1%). The V and J genes are TRBV12-3 or TRBV12-4 and TRBJ2-7; unclear D gene. The CDR3 length is 13 residues. Trimming pared 4 bases from V and 9 bases from J, leaving 16 bases between. This CDR3 reads CASSSQEERVQYF. CDR3 DNA: TGTGCCAGCAGTTCCCAAGAAGAAAGGGTGCAGTACTTC.

This clone rates as medium-sized. The chain employs TRBV12-5 and TRBJ2-2, with D hard to call. CDR3 length equals 11 residues. Per germline, CDR1 LGHNT and CDR2 FRNRAP. Trimming left V 3 bases short and J 6 bases short, with 2 bases between. The CDR3 nucleotides read TGTGCTAGTGGTTTCTCCGGGGAGCTGTTTTTT. Residues: CASGFSGELFF. Looking up the rest from reference TRBV12-5 and TRBJ2-2 gives the full variable domain: DARVTQTPRHKVTEMGQEVTMRCQPILGHNTVFWYRQTMMQGLELLAYFRNRAPLDDSGMPKDRFSAEMPDATLATLKIQPSEPRDSAVYFCASGFSGELFFGEGSRLTVL.

By proportion, this clone is medium-sized. V is TRBV4-1 and J is TRBJ1-3, with a tentative D call TRBD1 (5 bases). Per the germline V gene, CDR1 is MGHRA and CDR2 is YSYEKL. Trimming removed 1 base from V and 0 bases from J, with 16 bases in between. The CDR3 covers 18 residues. The CDR3 DNA sequence: TGCGCCAGCAGCCAAGTACAGTTCGGAGGGGACTCTGGAAACACCATATATTTT. Protein product: CASSQVQFGGDSGNTIYF.

By proportion, this clone is medium-sized (0.01 to 0.1%). V gene TRBV12-3 or TRBV12-4 combines with J gene TRBJ2-1, with 9 bases that match TRBD1. Trimming removed 4 bases from V and 9 bases from J; junction bases left unmatched: 7. The CDR3 is 14 residues long. The CDR3 region is CASSYRDRAGEQFF. In DNA form, the CDR3 reads TGTGCCAGCAGTTACCGGGACAGGGCGGGTGAGCAGTTCTTC.

Judged by abundance, this clone is medium-sized. CDR3 residues: CASGQPERRTEAFF. CDR3 in DNA: TGTGCCAGCGGCCAACCTGAACGAAGGACTGAAGCTTTCTTT. The chain has TRBV6-5 and TRBJ1-1; D remains unclear. The ends were cut back, 8 bases at V and 5 bases at J, with 18 bases in the middle. The germline CDR1 and CDR2 sequences are MNHEY and SVGAGI. This CDR3 region has 14 residues.

In its sample, this clone ranks as medium-sized. CDR3 protein: CASIGRTGGFQPQHF. The CDR3, as DNA: TGTGCCAGCATAGGCAGGACAGGGGGCTTTCAGCCCCAGCATTTT. The chain couples TRBV28 to TRBJ1-5; 11 bases fit TRBD1. J was trimmed by 6 bases and V by 7 bases; bases with no gene match: 8. Germline assignment: CDR1 MDHEN and CDR2 SYDVKM. This CDR3 contains 15 residues.

Judged by abundance, this clone is medium-sized. This chain links TRBV7-2 with TRBJ2-2; 12 bases match TRBD2. The CDR3 extends over 16 amino acids. Germline V gene sequence: CDR1 SGHTA, CDR2 FQGNSA. With 3 bases clipped from V and 7 bases from J, the junction kept 6 bases outside the gene matches. The CDR3 loop reads CASSFLAGGSGGELFF. The DNA of the CDR3 is TGTGCCAGCAGCTTTCTAGCGGGAGGGAGCGGCGGGGAGCTGTTTTTT.

This clone was detected many times. CDR3 sequence: CSVGDSHQETQYF. The CDR3 DNA sequence: TGCAGCGTCGGAGACAGCCACCAAGAGACCCAGTACTTC. V gene TRBV29-1 combines with J gene TRBJ2-5; possible D gene TRBD1, 5 bases. The CDR3 runs 13 residues. The V end was cut by 6 bases, the J end by 0 bases, with 11 bases between. Germline V gene lookup returns CDR1 SQVTM and CDR2 ANQGSEA.

This clone is labeled medium-sized (0.01 to 0.1%). The rearrangement links TRBV7-9 to TRBJ1-2, with D perhaps matching TRBD1 (6 bases). Trimming stripped 5 bases from V and 5 bases from J, with 15 bases between. Germline CDR1 SEHNR, CDR2 FQNEAQ (reference sequence). The CDR3 has 14 residues. The CDR3 sequence is CASSVGGARYGYTF. In nucleotides, the CDR3 is TGTGCCAGCAGCGTCGGGGGGGCTCGATATGGCTACACCTTC.

This clone is medium-sized (0.01 to 0.1%) by share. The V call is TRBV6-1, the J call TRBJ1-3, with D possibly matching TRBD1 (6 bases). The CDR3 contains 19 residues. Germline V gene data show CDR1 as MNHNS and CDR2 as SASEGT. Between the trimmed V and J ends, which lost 0 bases and 4 bases, there was a span of 22 bases. The CDR3 nucleotides are TGTGCCAGCAGTGAAGCGCTTCGAGGGGGACCCCCGGGGGGAAACACCATATATTTT. Protein sequence: CASSEALRGGPPGGNTIYF.

By share, this clone ranks as medium-sized. The chain joins TRBV18 to TRBJ1-1, with unresolved D. V dropped 0 bases and J dropped 2 bases, with 10 bases sitting between them. The CDR3 sequence is 15 residues long. The V gene's germline CDR1 is KGHSH and CDR2 LQKENI. The CDR3 nucleotides are TGTGCCAGCTCACCACCGATGGCCCAAAACACTGAAGCTTTCTTT. Translated, it gives CASSPPMAQNTEAFF.

In its sample, this clone ranks as medium-sized. This CDR3 fails to terminate in the conserved phenylalanine or tryptophan, so it likely reflects a read error. The limits of the CDR3 on the DNA are not certain, so only TCRdb's listed CDR3 is given. The rearrangement uses TRBV4-1 and TRBJ2-4; whether TRBD2, the table's D call, matches the DNA was not checked. Germline V gene lookup returns CDR1 MGHRA and CDR2 YSYEKL. The length of the CDR3 is 10 amino acids, counting both ends. CDR3 in amino acids: CASSHRGLIN.

This clone is labeled medium-sized. The chain links TRBV6-2 or TRBV6-3 to TRBJ2-7; maybe TRBD1 (6 bases). Germline V gives CDR1 MNHEY, CDR2 SVGEGT. V was cut by 5 bases and J by 1 base, with 6 bases left in between. The length of the CDR3 is 12 residues. The CDR3 loop reads CASSDRSYEQYF. The CDR3 DNA reads as TGTGCCAGCAGTGACAGGTCCTACGAGCAGTACTTC.

This clone is medium-sized in the sample. The chain combines TRBV5-1 with TRBJ1-4; D gene ambiguous. Germline lookup yields CDR1 SGHRS and CDR2 YFSETQ. The CDR3 is 14 residues long. V was trimmed by 5 bases and J by 0 bases, leaving 8 bases between them. CDR3 sequence: CASRLAATNEKLFF. CDR3 bases: TGCGCCAGCAGGCTCGCAGCAACTAATGAAAAACTGTTTTTT.

In this sample, this clone is medium-sized (0.01 to 0.1%). The gene calls are TRBV2 and TRBJ2-7; 7 bases are a match to TRBD1. The length of the CDR3 is 13 residues. Per germline, CDR1 SNHLY and CDR2 FYNNEI. V lost 8 bases, J lost 5 bases, and 9 bases stayed unmatched. The CDR3 protein is CASGEQGSDEQYF. In DNA form, the CDR3 reads TGTGCCAGCGGGGAACAGGGGTCCGACGAGCAGTACTTC.

In its sample, this clone ranks as medium-sized. The chain is built from TRBV28 and TRBJ2-2, with D perhaps matching TRBD2 (5 bases). The CDR3 covers 15 residues. Trimming took 5 bases from V and 2 from J, leaving 12 bases between them. Germline loops: CDR1 MDHEN, CDR2 SYDVKM. This CDR3 reads CASSPRTLNTGELFF. The CDR3 coding sequence is TGTGCCAGCAGTCCCCGGACTCTCAACACCGGGGAGCTGTTTTTT.

This clone was observed many times. The rearrangement links TRBV30 to TRBJ1-2; weak D call: TRBD1 (6 bases). Deletions cut 3 bases from V and 2 bases from J, with 10 bases between. Germline V gene sequence: CDR1 GTSNPN, CDR2 SVGIG (reference sequence). The CDR3 totals 13 residues. CDR3 amino acids: CAWRRGQNYGYTF. The CDR3 nucleotides read TGTGCCTGGAGGCGTGGACAGAACTATGGCTACACCTTC.

This clone is medium-sized by share. The chain uses TRBV6-2 or TRBV6-3 and TRBJ2-7; the match to TRBD2 covers 8 bases. The trim removed 5 bases at V and 2 bases at J, leaving 11 bases unmatched. The germline V gene has CDR1 MNHEY and CDR2 SVGEGT. CDR3 length: 16 residues. For the CDR3, the DNA is TGTGCCAGCAGTCAGACCGGGACTAGGGGTACCTACGAGCAGTACTTC. Translated, it gives CASSQTGTRGTYEQYF.

Within the sample, this clone is medium-sized. The CDR3 protein is CASRGLDAQYF. The DNA for the CDR3 is TGTGCCAGCAGAGGACTAGACGCGCAGTATTTT. The chain employs TRBV28 and TRBJ2-3, with 7 bases aligning to TRBD2. The CDR3 consists of 11 residues. Germline CDR1 is MDHEN and CDR2 is SYDVKM. V was pared by 6 bases and J by 10 bases, with 4 bases of the junction left unmatched.

This clone is termed medium-sized. The CDR3 protein is CASSAGVLFGEQYF. Here the CDR3 DNA reads TGTGCCAGCAGCGCAGGGGTCCTTTTTGGCGAGCAGTACTTC. This chain links TRBV9 with TRBJ2-7; D possibly corresponds to TRBD1 (6 bases). Germline values: CDR1 SGDLS, CDR2 YYNGEE. The CDR3 is 14 amino acids. Trimming took off 3 bases at V and 6 bases at J, with 16 bases between the two ends. Full variable domain (outside the CDR3, taken from reference TRBV9 and TRBJ2-7): DSGVTQTPKHLITATGQRVTLRCSPRSGDLSVYWYQQSLDQGLQFLIQYYNGEERAKGNILERFSAQQFPDLHSELNLSSLELGDSALYFCASSAGVLFGEQYFGPGTRLTVT.

This clone was recorded at least ten times. J is TRBJ1-1 and V is TRBV30, with TRBD1 identical over 7 bases. Trimming removed 1 base from V and 11 bases from J; junction bases left unmatched: 4. The germline gives CDR1 GTSNPN, CDR2 SVGIG (reference sequence). The CDR3 runs to 11 residues. CDR3 protein: CAWSAGGRAFF. The CDR3 DNA reads as TGTGCCTGGAGTGCAGGGGGACGGGCTTTCTTT.

This clone has at least ten counts. V usage is TRBV4-2 and J usage is TRBJ2-3, with 8 bases aligning to TRBD2. CDR1 and CDR2 from the germline V gene are LGHNA and YNFKEQ. V dropped 4 bases and J dropped 4; count of bases not matched to a gene: 4. CDR3 length: 14 amino acids. In DNA, the CDR3 is TGTGCCAGCAGCCGCACACTAGCGGCAGATACGCAGTATTTT. It codes for CASSRTLAADTQYF.

This clone came up many times. This sequence joins TRBV15 and TRBJ2-5; D uncertain. V dropped 2 bases and J dropped 3 bases, with 16 bases sitting between them. The CDR3 is 16 amino acids. The V gene's germline CDR1 is LNHNV and CDR2 YYDKDF (reference sequence). CDR3 nucleotides: TGTGCCACCAGCAGACGATCAAGGGCCAATGAAGAGACCCAGTACTTC. This gives the protein CATSRRSRANEETQYF.